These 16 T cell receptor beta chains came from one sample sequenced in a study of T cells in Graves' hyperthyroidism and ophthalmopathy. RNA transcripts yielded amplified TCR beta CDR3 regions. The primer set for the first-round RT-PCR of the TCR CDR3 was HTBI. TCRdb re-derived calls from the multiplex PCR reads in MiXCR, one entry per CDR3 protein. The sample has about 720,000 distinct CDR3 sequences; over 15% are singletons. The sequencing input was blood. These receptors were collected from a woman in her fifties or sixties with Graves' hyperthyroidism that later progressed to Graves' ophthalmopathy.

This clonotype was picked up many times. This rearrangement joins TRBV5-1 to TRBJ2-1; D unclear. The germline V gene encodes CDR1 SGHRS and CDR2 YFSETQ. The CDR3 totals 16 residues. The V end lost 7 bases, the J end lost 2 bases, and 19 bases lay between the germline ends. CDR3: CASGSYSSATYNEQFF. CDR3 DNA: TGCGCCAGCGGATCCTATTCTTCGGCCACCTACAATGAGCAGTTCTTC.

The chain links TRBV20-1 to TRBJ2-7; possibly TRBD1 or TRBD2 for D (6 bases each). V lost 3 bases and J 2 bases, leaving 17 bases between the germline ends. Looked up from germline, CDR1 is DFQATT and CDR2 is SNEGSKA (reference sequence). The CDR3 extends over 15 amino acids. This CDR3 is CSARGGGGLTYEQYF. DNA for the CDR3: TGCAGTGCTAGGGGGGGTGGGGGGCTTACCTACGAGCAGTACTTC.

The CDR3 is CASSAGIAEKLFF. CDR3 sequence (DNA): TGTGCCAGCAGCGCAGGGATCGCTGAAAAACTGTTTTTT. The chain links TRBV9 to TRBJ1-4, with D possibly being TRBD1 (5 bases). Trimming cost V 3 bases and J 7 bases, with 10 bases left between them. The germline gives CDR1 SGDLS, CDR2 YYNGEE. The CDR3 has 13 residues.

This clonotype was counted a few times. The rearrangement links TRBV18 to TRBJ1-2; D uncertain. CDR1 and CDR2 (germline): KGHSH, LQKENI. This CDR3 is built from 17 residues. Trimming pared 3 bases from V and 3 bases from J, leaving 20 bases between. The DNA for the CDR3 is TGTGCCAGCTCACCGGTCCGAAACCCTGGTACTGACTATGGCTACACCTTC. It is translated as CASSPVRNPGTDYGYTF.

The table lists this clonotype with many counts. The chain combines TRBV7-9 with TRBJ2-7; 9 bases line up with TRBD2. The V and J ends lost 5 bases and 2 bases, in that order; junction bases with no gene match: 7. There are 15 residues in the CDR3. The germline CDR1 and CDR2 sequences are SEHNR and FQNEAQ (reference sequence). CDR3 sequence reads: CASSPLSGGPYEQYF. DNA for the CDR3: TGTGCCAGCAGCCCGCTTAGCGGGGGACCCTACGAGCAGTACTTC.

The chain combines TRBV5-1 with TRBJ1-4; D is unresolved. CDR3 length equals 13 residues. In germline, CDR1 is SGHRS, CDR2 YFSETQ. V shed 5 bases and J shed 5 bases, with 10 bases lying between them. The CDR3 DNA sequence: TGCGCCAGCAGGGATAATTCGAATGAAAAACTGTTTTTT. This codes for CASRDNSNEKLFF.

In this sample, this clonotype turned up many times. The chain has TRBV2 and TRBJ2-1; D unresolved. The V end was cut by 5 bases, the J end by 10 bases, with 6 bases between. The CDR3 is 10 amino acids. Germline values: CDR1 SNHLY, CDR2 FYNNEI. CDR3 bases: TGTGCCAGCAGTCGACCAGAGCAGTTCTTC. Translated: CASSRPEQFF.

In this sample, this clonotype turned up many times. CDR3 amino acids: CASRDRMNTEAFF. The CDR3, as DNA: TGTGCCAGTCGGGACAGGATGAACACTGAAGCTTTCTTT. This chain connects TRBV6-1 to TRBJ1-1, with 8 bases lining up with TRBD1. From germline, CDR1 is MNHNS and CDR2 SASEGT. Losses at the gene ends were 9 bases for V and 0 bases for J; bases not matched to a gene: 3. This CDR3 is built from 13 residues.

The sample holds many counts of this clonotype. The CDR3 loop is CASSQEARGKTQYF. CDR3 in DNA: TGTGCCAGCAGCCAAGAAGCCAGGGGAAAGACCCAGTACTTC. The chain combines TRBV3-1 with TRBJ2-5, with D possibly matching TRBD1 (6 bases). Trimming left V 0 bases short and J 6 bases short, with 11 bases between. CDR3 size: 14 residues. Germline lookup yields CDR1 LGHDT and CDR2 YNNKEL (reference sequence).

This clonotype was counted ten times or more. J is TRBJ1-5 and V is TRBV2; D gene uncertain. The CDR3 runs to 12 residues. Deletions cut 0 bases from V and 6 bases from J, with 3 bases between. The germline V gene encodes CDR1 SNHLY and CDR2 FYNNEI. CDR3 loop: CASSEATQPQHF. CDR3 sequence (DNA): TGTGCCAGCAGTGAAGCTACTCAGCCCCAGCATTTT. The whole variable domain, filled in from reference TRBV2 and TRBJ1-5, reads EPEVTQTPSHQVTQMGQEVILRCVPISNHLYFYWYRQILGQKVEFLVSFYNNEISEKSEIFDDQFSVERPDGSNFTLKIRSTKLEDSAMYFCASSEATQPQHFGDGTRLSIL.

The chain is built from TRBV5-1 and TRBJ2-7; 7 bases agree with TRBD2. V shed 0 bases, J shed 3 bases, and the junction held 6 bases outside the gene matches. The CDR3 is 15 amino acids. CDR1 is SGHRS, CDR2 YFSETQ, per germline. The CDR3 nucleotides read TGCGCCAGCAGCTTGGTAATGCGGGGGTACTACGAGCAGTACTTC. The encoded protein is CASSLVMRGYYEQYF.

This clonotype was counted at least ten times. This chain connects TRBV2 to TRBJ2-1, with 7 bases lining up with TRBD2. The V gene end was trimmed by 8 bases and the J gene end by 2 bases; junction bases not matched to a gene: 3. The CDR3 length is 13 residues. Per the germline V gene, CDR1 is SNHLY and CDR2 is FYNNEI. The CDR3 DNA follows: TGTGCCAGCGGGGGGGTAGCCTACAATGAGCAGTTCTTC. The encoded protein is CASGGVAYNEQFF.

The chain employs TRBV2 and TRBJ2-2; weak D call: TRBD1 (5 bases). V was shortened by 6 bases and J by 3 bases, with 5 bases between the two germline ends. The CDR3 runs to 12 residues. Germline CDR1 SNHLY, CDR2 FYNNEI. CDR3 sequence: CASRTDTGELFF. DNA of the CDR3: TGTGCCAGCAGGACAGACACCGGGGAGCTGTTTTTT. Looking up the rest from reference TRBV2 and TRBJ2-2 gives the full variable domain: EPEVTQTPSHQVTQMGQEVILRCVPISNHLYFYWYRQILGQKVEFLVSFYNNEISEKSEIFDDQFSVERPDGSNFTLKIRSTKLEDSAMYFCASRTDTGELFFGEGSRLTVL.

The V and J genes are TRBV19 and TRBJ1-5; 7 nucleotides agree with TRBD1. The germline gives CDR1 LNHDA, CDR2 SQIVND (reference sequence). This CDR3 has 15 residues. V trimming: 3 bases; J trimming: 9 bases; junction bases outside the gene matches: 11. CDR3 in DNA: TGTGCCAGTAGTATGAACCGGGACAGAATGTGGCCCCAGCATTTT. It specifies CASSMNRDRMWPQHF.

CDR3: CASSSGGKSTDTQYF. The CDR3 nucleotides read TGTGCCAGCAGCAGCGGGGGAAAAAGCACAGATACGCAGTATTTT. The rearrangement links TRBV3-1 to TRBJ2-3, with 8 bases lining up with TRBD2. Trimming at V came to 5 bases and at J to 0 bases, leaving 4 bases not matched to a gene. The CDR3 has 15 residues. CDR1 and CDR2 from the germline V gene are LGHDT and YNNKEL (reference sequence).

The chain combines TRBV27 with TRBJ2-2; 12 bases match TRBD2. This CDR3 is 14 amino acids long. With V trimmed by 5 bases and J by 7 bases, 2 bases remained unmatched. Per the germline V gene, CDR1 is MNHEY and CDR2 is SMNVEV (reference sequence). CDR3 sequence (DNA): TGTGCCAGCAGTCTAGCGGGGGGGATCGGGGAGCTGTTTTTT. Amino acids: CASSLAGGIGELFF.